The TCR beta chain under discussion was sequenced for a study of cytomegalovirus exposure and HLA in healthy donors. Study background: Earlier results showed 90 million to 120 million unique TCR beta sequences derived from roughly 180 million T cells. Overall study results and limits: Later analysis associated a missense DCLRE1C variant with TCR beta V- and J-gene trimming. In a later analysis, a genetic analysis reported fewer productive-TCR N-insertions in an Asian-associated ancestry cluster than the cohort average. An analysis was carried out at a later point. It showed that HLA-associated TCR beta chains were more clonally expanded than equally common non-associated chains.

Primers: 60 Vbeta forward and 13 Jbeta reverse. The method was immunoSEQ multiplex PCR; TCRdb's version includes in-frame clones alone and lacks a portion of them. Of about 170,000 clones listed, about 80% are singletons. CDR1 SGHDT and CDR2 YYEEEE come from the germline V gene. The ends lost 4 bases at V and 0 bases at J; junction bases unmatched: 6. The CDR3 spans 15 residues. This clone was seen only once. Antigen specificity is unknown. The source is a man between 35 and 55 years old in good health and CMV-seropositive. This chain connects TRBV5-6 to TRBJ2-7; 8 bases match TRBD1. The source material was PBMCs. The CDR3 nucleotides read TGTGCCAGCAGCACAGGACAGGGAAGCTCCTACGAGCAGTACTTC. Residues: CASSTGQGSSYEQYF.